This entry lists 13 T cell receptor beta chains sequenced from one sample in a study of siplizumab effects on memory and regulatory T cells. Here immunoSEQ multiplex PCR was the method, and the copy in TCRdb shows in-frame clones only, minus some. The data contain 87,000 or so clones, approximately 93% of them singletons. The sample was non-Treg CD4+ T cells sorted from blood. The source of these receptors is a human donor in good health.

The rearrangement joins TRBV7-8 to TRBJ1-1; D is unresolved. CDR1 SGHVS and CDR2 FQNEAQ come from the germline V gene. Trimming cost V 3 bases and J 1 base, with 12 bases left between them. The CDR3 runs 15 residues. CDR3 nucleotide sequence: TGTGCCAGCAGCTTCGTGGCGGACCCGAACACTGAAGCTTTCTTT. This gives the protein CASSFVADPNTEAFF.

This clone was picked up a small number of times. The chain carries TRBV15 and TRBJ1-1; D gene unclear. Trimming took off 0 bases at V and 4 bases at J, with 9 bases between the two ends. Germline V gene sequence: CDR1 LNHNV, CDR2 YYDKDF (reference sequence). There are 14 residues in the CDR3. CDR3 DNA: TGTGCCACCAGCAGAGACAGGATGGGCACTGAAGCTTTCTTT. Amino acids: CATSRDRMGTEAFF.

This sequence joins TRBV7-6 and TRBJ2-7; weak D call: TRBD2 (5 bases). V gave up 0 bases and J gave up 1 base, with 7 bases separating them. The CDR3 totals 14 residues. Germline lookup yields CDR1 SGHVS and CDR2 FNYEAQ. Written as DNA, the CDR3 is TGTGCCAGCAGCTTAGCGGGAGATTCCTACGAGCAGTACTTC. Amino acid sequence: CASSLAGDSYEQYF.

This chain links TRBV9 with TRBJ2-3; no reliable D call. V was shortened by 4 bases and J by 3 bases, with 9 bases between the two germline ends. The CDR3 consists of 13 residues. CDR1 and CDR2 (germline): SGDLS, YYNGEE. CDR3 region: CASSLDPTDTQYF. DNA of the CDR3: TGTGCCAGCAGCCTTGATCCTACAGATACGCAGTATTTT.

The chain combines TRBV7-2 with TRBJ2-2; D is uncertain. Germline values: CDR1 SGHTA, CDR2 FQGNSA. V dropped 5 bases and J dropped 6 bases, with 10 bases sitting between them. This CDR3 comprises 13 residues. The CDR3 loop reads CASSRRGSGELFF. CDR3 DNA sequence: TGTGCCAGCAGCCGCCGCGGATCCGGGGAGCTGTTTTTT.

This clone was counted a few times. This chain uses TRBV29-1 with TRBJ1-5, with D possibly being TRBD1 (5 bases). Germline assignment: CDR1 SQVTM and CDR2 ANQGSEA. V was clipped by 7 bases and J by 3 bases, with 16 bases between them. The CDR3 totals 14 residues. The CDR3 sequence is CSAITGGNNQPQHF. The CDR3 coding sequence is TGCAGCGCTATAACCGGGGGGAACAATCAGCCCCAGCATTTT.

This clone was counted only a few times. The CDR3 is CASSLGSPLAEGHEQYF. The CDR3 DNA reads TGTGCCAGCAGCTTAGGGTCCCCACTAGCGGAAGGCCACGAGCAGTACTTC. This chain links TRBV7-6 with TRBJ2-7; 8 bases line up with TRBD2. The CDR3 runs to 17 residues. V trimming: 1 base; J trimming: 5 bases; junction bases outside the gene matches: 13. Looked up from germline, CDR1 is SGHVS and CDR2 is FNYEAQ.

The CDR3 DNA follows: TGCGCCAGCAGAAGGGAAGCAGGGAGGGGTGAGCAGTTCTTC. Its translation: CASRREAGRGEQFF. The chain combines TRBV5-1 with TRBJ2-1; TRBD2 agrees at 7 bases. The junction had 11 bases not matched to a gene; V was cut back by 5 bases and J by 9 bases. CDR1 is SGHRS and CDR2 is YFSETQ in the germline V gene. The CDR3 covers 14 residues.

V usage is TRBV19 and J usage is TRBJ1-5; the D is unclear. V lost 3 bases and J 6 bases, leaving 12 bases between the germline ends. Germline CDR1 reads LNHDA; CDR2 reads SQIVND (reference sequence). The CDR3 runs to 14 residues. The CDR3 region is CASSIPSNTQPQHF. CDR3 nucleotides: TGTGCCAGTAGTATTCCCTCCAACACTCAGCCCCAGCATTTT.

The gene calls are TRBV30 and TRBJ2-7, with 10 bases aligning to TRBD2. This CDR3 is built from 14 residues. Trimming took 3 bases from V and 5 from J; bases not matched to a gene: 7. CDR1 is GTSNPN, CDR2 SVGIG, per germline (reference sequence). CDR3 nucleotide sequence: TGTGCCTGGAGCACTCTAGCGGGAGTCGACGAGCAGTACTTC. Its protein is CAWSTLAGVDEQYF.

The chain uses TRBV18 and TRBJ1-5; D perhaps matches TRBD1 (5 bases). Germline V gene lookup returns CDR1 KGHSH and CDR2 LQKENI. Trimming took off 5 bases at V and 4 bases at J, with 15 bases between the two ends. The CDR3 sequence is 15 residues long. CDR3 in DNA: TGTGCCAGCTCAGCTAGGGACGGCAGAAATCAGCCCCAGCATTTT. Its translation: CASSARDGRNQPQHF.

Written as DNA, the CDR3 is TGTGCCACCAGCAGGATTACTAGCGGGGGAGAGACCCAGTACTTC. Protein product: CATSRITSGGETQYF. The genes are TRBV15 and TRBJ2-5; 11 bases align to TRBD2. The J segment lost 4 bases and the V segment lost 3 bases, leaving 4 bases of the junction unmatched. Germline loops: CDR1 LNHNV, CDR2 YYDKDF (reference sequence). The CDR3 extends over 15 amino acids.

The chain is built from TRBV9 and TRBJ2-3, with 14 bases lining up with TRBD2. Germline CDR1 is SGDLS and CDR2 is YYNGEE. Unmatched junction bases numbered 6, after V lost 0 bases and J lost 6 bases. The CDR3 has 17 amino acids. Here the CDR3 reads CASSVGGLAGGGDTQYF. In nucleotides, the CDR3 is TGTGCCAGCAGCGTAGGCGGACTAGCGGGGGGAGGCGATACGCAGTATTTT.